These T cell receptor beta chains were read from a single sample in a study of early T cells in non-severe SARS-CoV-2 infection. TCRdb reanalysed the 5' RACE reads using MiXCR and keeps one entry per CDR3 protein. The sample records tens of thousands of distinct CDR3 sequences, 10% to 15% being singletons. Sequencing was performed on whole blood. These receptors were obtained from an adult who was a healthcare worker with PCR-confirmed SARS-CoV-2 infection or an uninfected control (not recorded which). CDR3s include the opening cysteine and the closing phenylalanine or tryptophan. A D gene is named only where the DNA matches it firmly.

V,D,J,CDR3
TRBV5-1,TRBD2,TRBJ2-1,CASSLRTSLGVEQFF
TRBV18,TRBD1,TRBJ1-2,CASSPARGKNGYTF
TRBV9,.,TRBJ2-5,CASSPRNEETQYF
TRBV10-3,.,TRBJ1-5,CAISESGGNQPQHF
TRBV3-1,.,TRBJ1-4,CASSRGNKKLFF
TRBV27,.,TRBJ2-2,CASSPHTGELFF
TRBV7-9,.,TRBJ2-5,CASSFAYQETQYF
TRBV29-1,TRBD1,TRBJ2-7,CSASGTAYEQYF
TRBV2,TRBD2,TRBJ2-1,CASSEREPAYNEQFF
TRBV19,.,TRBJ2-7,CASSSGTPYEQYF
TRBV29-1,TRBD1,TRBJ2-5,CSANGQGIETQYF
TRBV2,TRBD1,TRBJ1-5,CASREGQIGQPQHF
TRBV27,.,TRBJ2-3,CASSGGGLGTDTQYF
TRBV11-2,.,TRBJ2-2,CASKGITGELFF
TRBV12-3/TRBV12-4,.,TRBJ2-3,CAISPRTDTQYF
TRBV7-3,.,TRBJ2-6,CASSRTPPQSGANVLTF
TRBV5-1,TRBD2,TRBJ2-1,CASSLVVAGGGREQFF
TRBV6-5,TRBD1,TRBJ2-5,CASSHLLGQGQETQYF
TRBV30,.,TRBJ2-3,CAWVTGTLGTDTQYF
TRBV7-9,TRBD1,TRBJ2-1,CASSLLDRVSYNEQFF
TRBV5-4,TRBD1,TRBJ1-1,CASSLGGGAFPEAFF
TRBV29-1,.,TRBJ2-7,CSVAGESYEQYF
TRBV6-1,.,TRBJ2-7,CASSAQGGGYEQYF
TRBV18,TRBD1,TRBJ1-5,CASSPGQGAPPQHF
TRBV19,TRBD2,TRBJ2-1,CASSIVSSGVNNEQFF
TRBV11-2,.,TRBJ2-5,CASSLDLDGIGQTQYF
TRBV7-2,.,TRBJ2-6,CASSFGVSGANVLTF
TRBV4-1,TRBD2,TRBJ2-3,CASSQDPAGSTDTQYF
TRBV6-2/TRBV6-3,.,TRBJ2-1,CASKTQSSYNEQFF
TRBV21-1,.,TRBJ2-7,CASSAFRDRQSGGSSYEQYF
TRBV18,.,TRBJ1-5,CASSPDRTNQPQHF
TRBV28,.,TRBJ1-5,CASSLGQLVQPQHF
TRBV27,TRBD1,TRBJ1-1,CASSLGQGGNPEAFF
TRBV21-1,.,TRBJ1-2,CASGRQGYDGYTF
TRBV12-3/TRBV12-4,.,TRBJ2-2,CASSSRLSGSVTGELFF
TRBV2,.,TRBJ1-5,CASRMTAASNQPQHF
TRBV4-1,TRBD1,TRBJ2-7,CASSPAPGQPYEQYF
TRBV7-3,.,TRBJ2-3,CASSATTDTQYF
TRBV25-1,TRBD1,TRBJ2-1,CASGRDRVPNEQFF
TRBV10-1,.,TRBJ2-3,CASSEPGMRTDTQYF
TRBV6-2/TRBV6-3,.,TRBJ2-3,CASQSGTSTDTQYF
TRBV30,.,TRBJ1-4,CAWSLQGTDEKLFF
TRBV18,TRBD1,TRBJ1-2,CASSADRARNYGYTF
TRBV7-6,TRBD2,TRBJ2-1,CASSLDLAGSWVEQFF
TRBV4-1,TRBD2,TRBJ2-3,CASSQGTSGDGDTQYF
TRBV6-5,TRBD2,TRBJ2-1,CASSPNSAGENNEQFF
TRBV12-3/TRBV12-4,TRBD2,TRBJ2-1,CASTPSGGRSVEQFF
TRBV7-2,.,TRBJ1-6,CASSLTSLPNSPLHF
TRBV7-6,.,TRBJ2-1,CASSLAGAGYNEQFF
TRBV2,TRBD1,TRBJ2-1,CASSGDRTPSNEQFF
TRBV6-6,.,TRBJ2-4,CASTPPRRGENIQYF
TRBV7-9,.,TRBJ2-1,CASRVGQHNEQFF
TRBV29-1,.,TRBJ2-5,CSVESGYQETQYF
TRBV12-3/TRBV12-4,TRBD2,TRBJ2-1,CASSFFLAGGVPSRKYNEQFF
TRBV3-1,.,TRBJ2-3,CASSPPGSSTDTQYF
TRBV30,.,TRBJ1-1,CAWGVVPEAFF
TRBV28,TRBD2,TRBJ2-2,CASSLTGTSGPTGELFF
TRBV4-2,.,TRBJ2-7,CASSQDRGQGPVEQYF
TRBV3-1,.,TRBJ2-5,CASSARRYSQETQYF